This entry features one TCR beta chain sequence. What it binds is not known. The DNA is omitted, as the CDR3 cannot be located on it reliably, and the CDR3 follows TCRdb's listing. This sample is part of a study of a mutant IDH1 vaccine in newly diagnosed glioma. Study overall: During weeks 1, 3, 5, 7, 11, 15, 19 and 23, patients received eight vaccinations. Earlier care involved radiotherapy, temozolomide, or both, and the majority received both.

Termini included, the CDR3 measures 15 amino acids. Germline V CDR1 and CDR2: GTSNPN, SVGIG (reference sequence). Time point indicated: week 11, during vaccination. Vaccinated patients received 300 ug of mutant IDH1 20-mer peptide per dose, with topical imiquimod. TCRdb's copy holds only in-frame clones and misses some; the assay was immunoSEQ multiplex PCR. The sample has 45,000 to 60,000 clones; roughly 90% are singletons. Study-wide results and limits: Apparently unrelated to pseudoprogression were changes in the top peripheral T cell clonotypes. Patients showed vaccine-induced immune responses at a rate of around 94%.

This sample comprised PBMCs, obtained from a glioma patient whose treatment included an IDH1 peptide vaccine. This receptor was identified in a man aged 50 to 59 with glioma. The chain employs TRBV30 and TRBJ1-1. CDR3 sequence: CAWSIGFGPGTEAFF.